Listed here are 18 T cell receptor beta chains from one sample, sequenced in a study of CD8 T cells in Susac syndrome. Random hexamers served to reverse transcribe about 0.5 to 1 ug RNA. Via MiXCR, TCRdb re-called the immunoSEQ multiplex PCR reads, giving one row per CDR3 protein. The table includes about 300,000 distinct CDR3 sequences, around 89% detected once. Sequencing input: CD8+ T cells from PBMCs. These receptors were obtained from a human donor with multiple sclerosis.

This sequence joins TRBV12-3 or TRBV12-4 and TRBJ2-5; D is uncertain. The CDR3 contains 15 residues. The V end lost 4 bases, the J end lost 1 base, and 13 bases lay between the germline ends. The CDR3 reads CASSSSFRAQETQYF. CDR3 nucleotide sequence: TGTGCCAGCAGTTCGTCGTTTAGGGCCCAAGAGACCCAGTACTTC.

The rearrangement joins TRBV5-1 to TRBJ1-2, with D unresolved. This CDR3 is 13 amino acids long. V lost 2 bases and J 5 bases, leaving 10 bases between the germline ends. Germline loops: CDR1 SGHRS, CDR2 YFSETQ. CDR3 sequence: CASSFNPVYGYTF. The CDR3 bases are TGCGCCAGCAGCTTTAACCCCGTATATGGCTACACCTTC.

On this clonotype: A read error may account for a junction end that differs from germline. This chain links TRBV28 with TRBJ1-1; 8 bases line up with TRBD1. CDR1 MDHEN and CDR2 SYDVKM come from the germline V gene. This CDR3 is 17 amino acids long. This chain's CDR3 is CAGSQLTQGASGTEAFF. CDR3 sequence (DNA): TGTGCCGGCAGCCAACTCACCCAGGGGGCATCCGGCACTGAAGCTTTCTTT. Full variable domain (outside the CDR3, taken from reference TRBV28 and TRBJ1-1): DVKVTQSSRYLVKRTGEKVFLECVQDMDHENMFWYRQDPGLGLRLIYFSYDVKMKEKGDIPEGYSVSREKKERFSLILESASTNQTSMYLCAGSQLTQGASGTEAFFGQGTRLTVV.

V usage is TRBV6-2 or TRBV6-3 and J usage is TRBJ2-1; D might be TRBD1 or TRBD2, each matching 5 bases. The CDR3 runs to 14 residues. Germline-derived CDR1 and CDR2 are MNHEY and SVGEGT. The germline V and J ends were trimmed by 2 bases and 4 bases, with 9 bases remaining between them. DNA of the CDR3: TGTGCCAGCAGTTACGGGACGGCGTACAATGAGCAGTTCTTC. Its protein product is CASSYGTAYNEQFF.

The CDR3 loop is CAWSRAANTEAFF. The DNA for the CDR3 is TGTGCCTGGAGTCGGGCCGCGAACACTGAAGCTTTCTTT. V usage is TRBV30 and J usage is TRBJ1-1, with no clear D. CDR1 is GTSNPN, CDR2 SVGIG, per germline (reference sequence). This CDR3 region has 13 residues. Trimming cost V 2 bases and J 1 base, with 8 bases left between them.

V usage is TRBV12-3 or TRBV12-4 and J usage is TRBJ2-3, with 7 bases that match TRBD2. V lost 4 bases and J lost 2; bases outside the gene matches: 9. The CDR3 contains 16 residues. The CDR3 protein is CASSSGEGRYTDTQYF. The CDR3 DNA reads TGTGCCAGCAGTTCCGGGGAGGGACGGTACACAGATACGCAGTATTTT.

The gene calls are TRBV6-2 or TRBV6-3 and TRBJ2-1, with 7 bases matching TRBD2. The V and J ends lost 4 bases and 6 bases, in that order; junction bases with no gene match: 6. The length of the CDR3 is 14 residues. In germline, CDR1 is MNHEY, CDR2 SVGEGT. The DNA of the CDR3 is TGTGCCAGCAGTTTTGCGGGGGACCCCAATGAGCAGTTCTTC. Protein product: CASSFAGDPNEQFF.

The chain has TRBV7-9 and TRBJ2-7; 9 nucleotides match TRBD1. The CDR3 covers 16 residues. Germline lookup yields CDR1 SEHNR and CDR2 FQNEAQ (reference sequence). The V and J ends lost 5 bases and 2 bases, in that order; junction bases with no gene match: 10. The CDR3 protein is CASSPMGQGRAYEQYF. In DNA, the CDR3 is TGTGCCAGCAGCCCAATGGGACAGGGAAGAGCCTACGAGCAGTACTTC.

About this clonotype itself: An end of the junction does not agree with germline; a read error may underlie this. The chain employs TRBV7-8 and TRBJ1-1; the D gene is possibly TRBD1 (5 bases). CDR1 and CDR2 (germline): SGHVS, FQNEAQ. This CDR3 spans 13 amino acids. In DNA form, the CDR3 reads TGTGCCAGCAGTCTAGGGGACGGCACTAAAGCTTTCTTT. It codes for CASSLGDGTKAFF. The full variable domain, rest sourced from reference TRBV7-8 and TRBJ1-1, is GAGVSQSPRYKVAKRGQDVALRCDPISGHVSLFWYQQALGQGPEFLTYFQNEAQLDKSGLPSDRFFAERPEGSVSTLKIQRTQQEDSAVYLCASSLGDGTKAFFGQGTRLTVV.

The genes are TRBV12-3 or TRBV12-4 and TRBJ2-7; the match to TRBD2 covers 7 bases. With V trimmed by 5 bases and J by 5 bases, 12 bases remained unmatched. The CDR3 covers 15 residues. The CDR3 here is CASSPDGGRFNEQYF. DNA for the CDR3: TGTGCCAGCAGTCCAGACGGGGGGAGGTTTAACGAGCAGTACTTC.

This sequence joins TRBV6-5 and TRBJ2-7, with 9 bases lining up with TRBD1. V dropped 7 bases and J dropped 2; count of bases not matched to a gene: 6. The CDR3 length is 14 residues. Germline V gene lookup returns CDR1 MNHEY and CDR2 SVGAGI. The CDR3 nucleotides read TGTGCCAGCACCCCAGGGGACAGGGCCTACGAGCAGTACTTC. It specifies CASTPGDRAYEQYF.

V gene TRBV10-2 combines with J gene TRBJ2-3; D gene uncertain. The CDR3 length is 12 residues. Germline V lookup: CDR1 WSHSY, CDR2 SAAADI. V was pared by 0 bases and J by 6 bases, with 4 bases between. The CDR3 coding sequence is TGCGCCAGCAGTGAGTCGCGCGATACGCAGTATTTT. This encodes CASSESRDTQYF.

The chain couples TRBV19 to TRBJ2-1; D is undetermined. The CDR3 consists of 12 residues. Germline CDR1 and CDR2: LNHDA and SQIVND (reference sequence). Trimming took 0 bases from V and 8 from J, leaving 5 bases between them. For the CDR3, the DNA is TGTGCCAGTAGTATAGATGCCTATGAGCAGTTCTTC. It codes for CASSIDAYEQFF.

This clonotype was seen a few times. This chain connects TRBV6-1 to TRBJ2-1; 11 bases line up with TRBD2. The trim removed 5 bases at V and 4 bases at J, leaving 4 bases unmatched. The CDR3 has 15 amino acids. The germline CDR1 and CDR2 sequences are MNHNS and SASEGT. CDR3 DNA: TGTGCCAGCAGTCAACTAGCGGGAGAGTACAATGAGCAGTTCTTC. Translation: CASSQLAGEYNEQFF.

V gene TRBV12-5 combines with J gene TRBJ2-1; D is uncertain. Germline assignment: CDR1 LGHNT and CDR2 FRNRAP. This CDR3 is built from 13 residues. Trimming took 4 bases from V and 6 from J, leaving 10 bases between them. The CDR3: CASGSPPLNEQFF. CDR3 in DNA: TGTGCTAGTGGTTCCCCCCCACTCAATGAGCAGTTCTTC.

The chain recombines TRBV5-4 with TRBJ2-7; D is possibly TRBD2 (5 bases). V lost 4 bases and J 3 bases, leaving 14 bases between the germline ends. Germline CDR1 SGHNT, CDR2 YYREEE (reference sequence). The CDR3 is 14 amino acids. The CDR3 sequence is CASSPFDGGYEQYF. The DNA for the CDR3 is TGTGCCAGCAGCCCCTTTGACGGAGGCTACGAGCAGTACTTC.

The chain recombines TRBV13 with TRBJ2-7; TRBD1 matches at 11 bases. Germline V gene lookup returns CDR1 PRHDT and CDR2 FYEKMQ (reference sequence). The V gene end was trimmed by 7 bases and the J gene end by 5 bases; junction bases not matched to a gene: 13. This CDR3 region has 16 residues. The CDR3 is CASTLSRTGGSDEQYF. In DNA, the CDR3 is TGTGCCAGCACCCTGTCCCGGACAGGGGGCTCTGACGAGCAGTACTTC.

This clonotype has just a few counts. The chain combines TRBV28 with TRBJ2-5; 8 bases match TRBD1. Germline V gene lookup returns CDR1 MDHEN and CDR2 SYDVKM. CDR3 length: 14 residues. J lost 2 bases, V lost 5 bases, and 4 bases had no gene match. CDR3: CASSTGTGQETQYF. DNA of the CDR3: TGTGCCAGCAGTACCGGGACAGGACAAGAGACCCAGTACTTC.